These T cell receptor beta chains were read from a single sample in a study of Graves' ophthalmopathy and Graves' hyperthyroidism. TCRdb passed the multiplex PCR reads through MiXCR, listing each CDR3 protein once. The sample lists about 220,000 distinct CDR3 sequences; under 25% were seen once. The material sequenced was peripheral blood. These receptors were taken from a woman between 45 and 60 years old with Graves' ophthalmopathy. CDR3s include the opening cysteine and the closing phenylalanine or tryptophan. Fields, in order: J gene, clone size, CDR3 length, V gene, D gene, CDR3 protein, CDR3 DNA. The D gene is left open where the match is weak. Clone size is shown for a subset of rows, as once, few, many or a class of expanded clone.

J gene: TRBJ2-7; clone size: many; CDR3 length: 16; V gene: TRBV24-1; D gene: TRBD2; CDR3 protein: CATSEAGTSGNYEQYF; CDR3 DNA: TGTGCCACCAGTGAGGCCGGGACTAGCGGGAACTACGAGCAGTACTTC
J gene: TRBJ1-3; clone size: NA; CDR3 length: 17; V gene: TRBV11-2; D gene: NA; CDR3 protein: CASSAQMGGRSGNTIYF; CDR3 DNA: TGTGCCAGCAGCGCCCAAATGGGTGGGCGCTCTGGAAACACCATATATTTT
J gene: TRBJ1-1; clone size: many; CDR3 length: 14; V gene: TRBV7-9; D gene: NA; CDR3 protein: CASSLGYPNTEAFF; CDR3 DNA: TGTGCCAGCAGCTTAGGGTACCCGAACACTGAAGCTTTCTTT
J gene: TRBJ2-7; clone size: NA; CDR3 length: 12; V gene: TRBV6-5; D gene: NA; CDR3 protein: CASSYSKGEQYF; CDR3 DNA: TGTGCCAGCAGTTACTCGAAGGGGGAGCAGTACTTC
J gene: TRBJ1-1; clone size: NA; CDR3 length: 12; V gene: TRBV28; D gene: NA; CDR3 protein: CASSLGTGRAFF; CDR3 DNA: TGTGCCAGCAGTTTAGGGACCGGGAGGGCTTTCTTT
J gene: TRBJ1-1; clone size: NA; CDR3 length: 15; V gene: TRBV11-2; D gene: NA; CDR3 protein: CASSLVGEMNTEAFF; CDR3 DNA: TGTGCCAGCAGCTTAGTCGGTGAAATGAACACTGAAGCTTTCTTT
J gene: TRBJ2-3; clone size: few; CDR3 length: 15; V gene: TRBV28; D gene: NA; CDR3 protein: CASSTSVSVADTQYF; CDR3 DNA: TGTGCCAGCAGTACCTCGGTTTCCGTAGCAGATACGCAGTATTTT
J gene: TRBJ2-7; clone size: many; CDR3 length: 13; V gene: TRBV7-9; D gene: NA; CDR3 protein: CASSSARAYEQYF; CDR3 DNA: TGTGCCAGCAGTTCGGCCAGGGCCTACGAGCAGTACTTC
J gene: TRBJ1-4; clone size: many; CDR3 length: 12; V gene: TRBV6-1; D gene: NA; CDR3 protein: CASSDGQLKLFF; CDR3 DNA: TGTGCCAGCAGTGACGGACAGTTAAAACTGTTTTTT
J gene: TRBJ2-2; clone size: many; CDR3 length: 14; V gene: TRBV12-5; D gene: TRBD2; CDR3 protein: CASLSSGRERELFF; CDR3 DNA: TGTGCTAGTCTGTCTAGCGGGAGGGAACGGGAGCTGTTTTTT
J gene: TRBJ2-2; clone size: many; CDR3 length: 16; V gene: TRBV12-3/TRBV12-4; D gene: TRBD2; CDR3 protein: CASQPTGLASAGELFF; CDR3 DNA: TGTGCCAGCCAACCGACCGGACTAGCATCTGCCGGGGAGCTGTTTTTT
J gene: TRBJ1-5; clone size: many; CDR3 length: 13; V gene: TRBV19; D gene: NA; CDR3 protein: CASSEDGFQPQHF; CDR3 DNA: TGTGCCAGTAGTGAGGACGGATTTCAGCCCCAGCATTTT
J gene: TRBJ1-5; clone size: many; CDR3 length: 18; V gene: TRBV19; D gene: NA; CDR3 protein: CASSISFRTGTTFEPQHF; CDR3 DNA: TGTGCCAGTAGTATCTCGTTTAGGACCGGGACAACCTTTGAGCCCCAGCATTTT
J gene: TRBJ2-5; clone size: NA; CDR3 length: 14; V gene: TRBV20-1; D gene: NA; CDR3 protein: CSAIVPPSRQTQYF; CDR3 DNA: TGCAGTGCTATCGTTCCACCCTCTCGGCAGACCCAGTACTTC
J gene: TRBJ2-7; clone size: NA; CDR3 length: 12; V gene: TRBV6-1; D gene: NA; CDR3 protein: CASKGGSNEQYF; CDR3 DNA: TGTGCCAGCAAAGGGGGAAGCAACGAGCAGTACTTC
J gene: TRBJ2-2; clone size: many; CDR3 length: 15; V gene: TRBV6-1; D gene: NA; CDR3 protein: CASSSSALNTGELFF; CDR3 DNA: TGTGCCAGCAGCTCTAGCGCCCTGAACACCGGGGAGCTGTTTTTT
J gene: TRBJ1-1; clone size: NA; CDR3 length: 14; V gene: TRBV6-5; D gene: NA; CDR3 protein: CASSWTGGNTEAFF; CDR3 DNA: TGTGCCAGCAGTTGGACGGGCGGGAACACTGAAGCTTTCTTT
J gene: TRBJ1-2; clone size: many; CDR3 length: 14; V gene: TRBV29-1; D gene: NA; CDR3 protein: CSVEDARALDGYTF; CDR3 DNA: TGCAGCGTTGAAGATGCGCGGGCGTTGGATGGCTACACCTTC
J gene: TRBJ1-1; clone size: many; CDR3 length: 15; V gene: TRBV10-3; D gene: TRBD1; CDR3 protein: CAISVGDRAGTEAFF; CDR3 DNA: TGTGCCATCAGTGTGGGTGACAGGGCGGGTACTGAAGCTTTCTTT
J gene: TRBJ2-3; clone size: many; CDR3 length: 12; V gene: TRBV6-1; D gene: TRBD2; CDR3 protein: CASRGLADTQYF; CDR3 DNA: TGTGCCAGCAGGGGACTAGCCGATACGCAGTATTTT
J gene: TRBJ2-7; clone size: NA; CDR3 length: 13; V gene: TRBV11-1; D gene: NA; CDR3 protein: CASSLRPRDEQYF; CDR3 DNA: TGTGCCAGCAGCTTACGCCCCAGAGACGAGCAGTACTTC
J gene: TRBJ2-3; clone size: NA; CDR3 length: 18; V gene: TRBV7-3; D gene: TRBD2; CDR3 protein: CASSSTDPSSGSTDTQYF; CDR3 DNA: TGTGCCAGCAGCTCAACCGACCCTTCTAGCGGCAGCACAGATACGCAGTATTTT
J gene: TRBJ2-2; clone size: many; CDR3 length: 13; V gene: TRBV2; D gene: TRBD2; CDR3 protein: CASRLALIGELFF; CDR3 DNA: TGTGCCAGTCGACTAGCGTTAATCGGGGAGCTGTTTTTT
J gene: TRBJ1-1; clone size: many; CDR3 length: 18; V gene: TRBV12-3/TRBV12-4; D gene: NA; CDR3 protein: CASSLAHWGDGVNTEAFF; CDR3 DNA: TGTGCCAGCAGTTTAGCTCATTGGGGGGATGGCGTGAACACTGAAGCTTTCTTT
J gene: TRBJ2-7; clone size: many; CDR3 length: 14; V gene: TRBV19; D gene: TRBD2; CDR3 protein: CASSFGTSRYEQYF; CDR3 DNA: TGTGCCAGTAGTTTCGGGACTAGCCGGTACGAGCAGTACTTC
J gene: TRBJ1-5; clone size: many; CDR3 length: 14; V gene: TRBV27; D gene: TRBD1; CDR3 protein: CASSRGRRDQPQHF; CDR3 DNA: TGTGCCAGCAGCAGGGGGCGGCGGGATCAGCCCCAGCATTTT
J gene: TRBJ2-7; clone size: few; CDR3 length: 13; V gene: TRBV12-3/TRBV12-4; D gene: NA; CDR3 protein: CASSSQGNYEQYF; CDR3 DNA: TGTGCCAGCAGTTCCCAGGGGAACTACGAGCAGTACTTC
J gene: TRBJ1-5; clone size: many; CDR3 length: 15; V gene: TRBV6-1; D gene: NA; CDR3 protein: CASSELGVGNQPQHF; CDR3 DNA: TGTGCCAGCAGTGAATTAGGGGTGGGGAATCAGCCCCAGCATTTT
J gene: TRBJ2-5; clone size: many; CDR3 length: 16; V gene: TRBV28; D gene: TRBD2; CDR3 protein: CASSLGSGRYEETQYF; CDR3 DNA: TGTGCCAGCAGTTTGGGTAGCGGGAGGTATGAAGAGACCCAGTACTTC
J gene: TRBJ2-5; clone size: many; CDR3 length: 15; V gene: TRBV6-5; D gene: NA; CDR3 protein: CASSSTQGLWETQYF; CDR3 DNA: TGTGCCAGCAGTTCGACCCAGGGATTATGGGAGACCCAGTACTTC
J gene: TRBJ1-6; clone size: many; CDR3 length: 11; V gene: TRBV4-2; D gene: NA; CDR3 protein: CASSQDGPLHF; CDR3 DNA: TGTGCCAGCAGCCAAGATGGCCCCCTCCACTTT
J gene: TRBJ2-5; clone size: many; CDR3 length: 16; V gene: TRBV15; D gene: NA; CDR3 protein: CATSRELGTGKETQYF; CDR3 DNA: TGTGCCACCAGCAGAGAACTTGGTACAGGGAAAGAGACCCAGTACTTC
J gene: TRBJ1-2; clone size: many; CDR3 length: 14; V gene: TRBV19; D gene: NA; CDR3 protein: CASSIGRAAYGYTF; CDR3 DNA: TGTGCCAGTAGTATAGGCCGCGCGGCCTATGGCTACACCTTC
J gene: TRBJ1-1; clone size: many; CDR3 length: 14; V gene: TRBV6-1; D gene: NA; CDR3 protein: CASSGAILRAEAFF; CDR3 DNA: TGTGCCAGCAGCGGGGCCATCCTGAGGGCTGAAGCTTTCTTT
J gene: TRBJ1-1; clone size: NA; CDR3 length: 16; V gene: TRBV27; D gene: TRBD1; CDR3 protein: CASRTTGLAKVYEAFF; CDR3 DNA: TGTGCCAGCAGAACGACAGGGTTAGCTAAAGTCTATGAAGCTTTCTTT
J gene: TRBJ1-6; clone size: many; CDR3 length: 16; V gene: TRBV5-5; D gene: TRBD1; CDR3 protein: CASSLDGQGRNSPLHF; CDR3 DNA: TGTGCCAGCAGCTTGGATGGACAGGGCAGGAATTCACCCCTCCACTTT
J gene: TRBJ1-2; clone size: few; CDR3 length: 17; V gene: TRBV6-5; D gene: TRBD1; CDR3 protein: CASSYLTLTGGNYGYTF; CDR3 DNA: TGTGCCAGCAGTTACCTAACACTGACAGGGGGCAACTATGGCTACACCTTC
J gene: TRBJ2-5; clone size: many; CDR3 length: 15; V gene: TRBV29-1; D gene: TRBD2; CDR3 protein: CSVVWLAGYQETQYF; CDR3 DNA: TGCAGCGTTGTTTGGCTAGCGGGGTACCAAGAGACCCAGTACTTC
J gene: TRBJ1-5; clone size: many; CDR3 length: 15; V gene: TRBV28; D gene: NA; CDR3 protein: CASSKLSGEHQPQHF; CDR3 DNA: TGTGCCAGCTCAAAGCTTTCGGGGGAGCATCAGCCCCAGCATTTT
J gene: TRBJ2-7; clone size: many; CDR3 length: 13; V gene: TRBV20-1; D gene: NA; CDR3 protein: CSATYGGSYEQYF; CDR3 DNA: TGCAGTGCTACTTATGGGGGCTCCTACGAGCAGTACTTC
J gene: TRBJ2-7; clone size: few; CDR3 length: 16; V gene: TRBV12-3/TRBV12-4; D gene: TRBD2; CDR3 protein: CASSSGTSGHLYEQYF; CDR3 DNA: TGTGCCAGCAGTTCCGGGACTAGCGGACATTTGTACGAGCAGTACTTC
J gene: TRBJ2-7; clone size: many; CDR3 length: 13; V gene: TRBV27; D gene: TRBD1; CDR3 protein: CASSPYRGHEQYF; CDR3 DNA: TGTGCCAGCAGTCCCTACAGGGGGCACGAGCAGTACTTC
J gene: TRBJ2-7; clone size: many; CDR3 length: 16; V gene: TRBV19; D gene: NA; CDR3 protein: CASSTPRGQRGDEQYF; CDR3 DNA: TGTGCCAGTAGTACTCCCCGGGGGCAGAGAGGCGACGAGCAGTACTTC
J gene: TRBJ2-7; clone size: many; CDR3 length: 15; V gene: TRBV3-1; D gene: NA; CDR3 protein: CASSPMAASTYEQYF; CDR3 DNA: TGTGCCAGCAGTCCCATGGCCGCAAGCACCTACGAGCAGTACTTC
J gene: TRBJ2-7; clone size: NA; CDR3 length: 14; V gene: TRBV5-1; D gene: NA; CDR3 protein: CASSEVGAVDEQYF; CDR3 DNA: TGCGCCAGCAGCGAGGTGGGGGCTGTTGACGAGCAGTACTTC
J gene: TRBJ1-2; clone size: many; CDR3 length: 13; V gene: TRBV30; D gene: NA; CDR3 protein: CAWMKVTNYGYTF; CDR3 DNA: TGTGCCTGGATGAAAGTTACTAACTATGGCTACACCTTC
J gene: TRBJ2-5; clone size: NA; CDR3 length: 14; V gene: TRBV3-1; D gene: NA; CDR3 protein: CASSQDTVRETQYF; CDR3 DNA: TGTGCCAGCAGCCAAGATACGGTCAGGGAGACCCAGTACTTC
J gene: TRBJ2-7; clone size: many; CDR3 length: 15; V gene: TRBV6-1; D gene: TRBD2; CDR3 protein: CASSDHGGSSYEQYF; CDR3 DNA: TGTGCCAGCAGTGATCACGGCGGGAGCTCCTACGAGCAGTACTTC
J gene: TRBJ2-2; clone size: NA; CDR3 length: 15; V gene: TRBV5-6; D gene: NA; CDR3 protein: CASSAPQGPPRELFF; CDR3 DNA: TGTGCCAGCAGCGCACCCCAGGGTCCCCCCCGGGAGCTGTTTTTT